These 18 T cell receptor beta chains were sequenced from one sample in a study of T cells of healthy individuals. Using its own MiXCR run on the 5' RACE reads, TCRdb lists one record per CDR3 protein. The sample records more than 85,000 distinct CDR3 sequences, approximately 18% being singletons. Receptor source: a human donor in good health.

In this sample, this clonotype turned up a few times. The chain couples TRBV20-1 to TRBJ1-1; unclear D gene. Trimming pared 5 bases from V and 3 bases from J, leaving 25 bases between. Germline CDR1 DFQATT, CDR2 SNEGSKA (reference sequence). This CDR3 is built from 17 residues. The CDR3 bases are TGCAGTGCTCCCCGGAGTGGCGAGGATTTTAGGTACACTGAAGCTTTCTTT. Its translation is CSAPRSGEDFRYTEAFF.

The table lists this clonotype with many counts. V and J are TRBV11-2 and TRBJ2-3; 15 nucleotides align to TRBD2. The CDR3 totals 17 residues. Trimming removed 5 bases from V and 6 bases from J; junction bases left unmatched: 9. Germline lookup yields CDR1 SGHAT and CDR2 FQNNGV. CDR3 in DNA: TGTGCCAGCAGCCCCCGGACTAGCGGGAGGGGGTCGGATACGCAGTATTTT. Protein sequence: CASSPRTSGRGSDTQYF.

CDR3 bases: TGCGCCAGCAGCCAAGTTATCGAGACTGAAGCTTTCTTT. Residues: CASSQVIETEAFF. The gene calls are TRBV4-1 and TRBJ1-1; unclear D gene. V was clipped by 1 base and J by 5 bases, with 8 bases between them. Germline CDR1 MGHRA, CDR2 YSYEKL. CDR3 length: 13 amino acids.

This clonotype was counted a few times. This rearrangement joins TRBV5-1 to TRBJ2-5, with 9 bases fitting TRBD1. CDR1 and CDR2 from the germline V gene are SGHRS and YFSETQ. The CDR3 loop spans 14 amino acids. V dropped 2 bases and J dropped 4; count of bases not matched to a gene: 3. The CDR3 DNA is TGCGCCAGCAGCTTACAGGGGGCGGGAGAGACCCAGTACTTC. This codes for CASSLQGAGETQYF.

This clonotype has just a few counts. V gene TRBV9 combines with J gene TRBJ2-2; the D gene is possibly TRBD1 (6 bases). Germline V gives CDR1 SGDLS, CDR2 YYNGEE. The V and J ends lost 0 bases and 7 bases respectively, with 7 bases between them. The CDR3 extends over 13 amino acids. DNA for the CDR3: TGTGCCAGCAGCGTAGTAGGGGGCGGGGAGCTGTTTTTT. It specifies CASSVVGGGELFF.

This clonotype has ten or more counts. This rearrangement joins TRBV5-5 to TRBJ2-6, with D hard to call. The length of the CDR3 is 17 residues. Per germline, CDR1 SGHKS and CDR2 YYEKEE (reference sequence). V was trimmed by 0 bases and J by 6 bases, leaving 16 bases between them. CDR3 residues: CASSLVPVITSANVLTF. Written as DNA, the CDR3 is TGTGCCAGCAGCTTGGTGCCGGTAATTACGTCGGCCAACGTCCTGACTTTC.

This clonotype was detected many times. This chain links TRBV20-1 with TRBJ1-5; D uncertain. Germline V gene sequence: CDR1 DFQATT, CDR2 SNEGSKA (reference sequence). Trimming left V 0 bases short and J 2 bases short, with 11 bases between. CDR3 length: 15 amino acids. CDR3 nucleotide sequence: TGCAGTGCTAGAGATCCGCGTCGGGGCAATCAGCCCCAGCATTTT. Translation: CSARDPRRGNQPQHF.

The sample holds a few counts of this clonotype. V gene TRBV28 combines with J gene TRBJ2-3; perhaps TRBD1 as D (6 bases). V gave up 6 bases and J gave up 9 bases, with 22 bases separating them. Germline assignment: CDR1 MDHEN and CDR2 SYDVKM. This CDR3 contains 15 residues. The CDR3 nucleotides are TGTGCCAGCAGCTACTCCAGGGTTGTCGACAGGACGCAGTATTTT. The encoded protein is CASSYSRVVDRTQYF.

This chain uses TRBV10-3 with TRBJ2-7, with 11 positions matching TRBD2. Germline V gene lookup returns CDR1 ENHRY and CDR2 SYGVKD. V lost 4 bases, J lost 3 bases, and 8 bases stayed unmatched. The CDR3 extends over 16 amino acids. CDR3 nucleotide sequence: TGTGCCATCAGTGCGAAACTAGCGGGGGCTGTCTACGAGCAGTACTTC. Its translation is CAISAKLAGAVYEQYF.

This clonotype has just a few counts. V is TRBV6-6 and J is TRBJ2-1, with 9 nucleotides matching TRBD2. The V and J ends lost 4 bases and 3 bases, in that order; junction bases with no gene match: 13. Germline CDR1 reads MNHNY; CDR2 reads SVGAGI (reference sequence). This CDR3 region has 18 residues. The DNA of the CDR3 is TGTGCCAGCAGTTCGGGGACTAGCAGGGCCTCACTCTACAATGAGCAGTTCTTC. It encodes CASSSGTSRASLYNEQFF.

This chain uses TRBV6-6 with TRBJ2-1, with 11 bases aligning to TRBD2. This CDR3 is 16 amino acids long. The V gene's germline CDR1 is MNHNY and CDR2 SVGAGI (reference sequence). V lost 5 bases and J lost 7; bases outside the gene matches: 10. The CDR3 DNA follows: TGTGCCAGCAGTAGCTTCGGGACTAGCGGTAGGAATGAGCAGTTCTTC. Protein product: CASSSFGTSGRNEQFF.

This clonotype has a count of ten or more. V is TRBV20-1 and J is TRBJ1-1, with 8 bases lining up with TRBD1. Germline V gene data show CDR1 as DFQATT and CDR2 as SNEGSKA (reference sequence). V was pared by 5 bases and J by 6 bases, with 11 bases of the junction left unmatched. The CDR3 totals 14 residues. Here the CDR3 DNA reads TGCAGTGCTGGACAGGGCAGGGGGGTTGCTGAAGCTTTCTTT. Translation gives CSAGQGRGVAEAFF.

This chain connects TRBV2 to TRBJ2-3, with 7 bases lining up with TRBD2. CDR1 and CDR2 from the germline V gene are SNHLY and FYNNEI. This CDR3 comprises 14 residues. V gave up 6 bases and J gave up 0 bases; unmatched junction bases: 3. For the CDR3, the DNA is TGTGCCAGCAGCGGGGACTATAGCACAGATACGCAGTATTTT. This sequence encodes CASSGDYSTDTQYF. The variable domain in full, completed from reference TRBV2 and TRBJ2-3, reads EPEVTQTPSHQVTQMGQEVILRCVPISNHLYFYWYRQILGQKVEFLVSFYNNEISEKSEIFDDQFSVERPDGSNFTLKIRSTKLEDSAMYFCASSGDYSTDTQYFGPGTRLTVL.

A note on this clonotype: With a much larger clone just one base away, this may be a read error. The conserved closing phenylalanine or tryptophan is absent in this CDR3, likely reflecting a read error. J is TRBJ2-7 and V is TRBV20-1; TRBD1 aligns across 7 bases. Germline V CDR1 and CDR2: DFQATT, SNEGSKA (reference sequence). The CDR3 totals 14 residues. Trimming cost V 6 bases and J 4 bases; bases outside gene matches: 12. The CDR3 reads CSAPGTARLYEQYY. The CDR3 nucleotides read TGCAGTGCGCCGGGGACAGCCCGGCTGTACGAGCAGTACTAC.

J is TRBJ2-3 and V is TRBV12-3 or TRBV12-4, with TRBD1 identical over 7 bases. The CDR3 runs to 17 residues. V was pared by 6 bases and J by 3 bases, with 15 bases of the junction left unmatched. The CDR3 loop is CASRSEGQAGVTDTQYF. The CDR3 coding sequence is TGTGCCAGCAGGTCGGAAGGACAGGCTGGGGTAACAGATACGCAGTATTTT.

This clonotype has ten or more counts. The chain joins TRBV6-1 to TRBJ2-3; no clear D gene. Germline CDR1 reads MNHNS; CDR2 reads SASEGT. This CDR3 is built from 12 residues. Trimming pared 4 bases from V and 3 bases from J, leaving 5 bases between. CDR3 in amino acids: CASSGSTDTQYF. The CDR3 coding sequence is TGTGCCAGCAGTGGGTCGACAGATACGCAGTATTTT.

This clonotype was counted between two and nine times. The rearrangement links TRBV12-3 or TRBV12-4 to TRBJ2-2; D uncertain. V was clipped by 7 bases and J by 0 bases, with 6 bases between them. This CDR3 has 13 residues. CDR3 residues: CASTQTNTGELFF. Written as DNA, the CDR3 is TGTGCCAGCACCCAGACGAACACCGGGGAGCTGTTTTTT.

J is TRBJ2-1 and V is TRBV11-1, with TRBD2 matching over 7 bases. V gave up 2 bases and J gave up 2 bases; unmatched junction bases: 3. CDR3 size: 15 residues. Germline V gene lookup returns CDR1 SGHAT and CDR2 FQDESV (reference sequence). In DNA, the CDR3 is TGTGCCAGCAGCTTAACTCGGGGGGCCTACAATGAGCAGTTCTTC. Translating it yields CASSLTRGAYNEQFF.